Below, 22 T cell receptor beta chains from the same sample are listed, as sequenced in a study of blood T cell repertoires in COVID-19. Only in-frame clones appear in the TCRdb table, and some are missing; sequencing was by immunoSEQ multiplex PCR. Among 120,000 to 150,000 clones listed, more than 65% were seen once. The sample taken for sequencing was peripheral blood. Source of these receptors: a man between 60 and 75 years old with acute or convalescent COVID-19.

The J gene is TRBJ1-1, the V gene TRBV5-1; a weak D match, TRBD1 (6 bases). CDR1 and CDR2 (germline): SGHRS, YFSETQ. V lost 0 bases and J lost 4, with 13 bases in between. The CDR3 contains 15 residues. The CDR3, as DNA: TGCGCCAGCAGCTTGGAAGGCAGGGGCGGCACTGAAGCTTTCTTT. Translation gives CASSLEGRGGTEAFF.

This clone has only one observation. V and J are TRBV14 and TRBJ2-7; 11 nucleotides agree with TRBD2. V lost 5 bases to trimming and J lost 5 bases; unmatched junction nucleotides: 5. Per germline, CDR1 SGHDN and CDR2 FVKESK. CDR3 length: 14 amino acids. This chain's CDR3 is CASSILAGVHEQYF. The DNA of the CDR3 is TGTGCCAGCAGCATACTAGCGGGAGTCCACGAGCAGTACTTC.

This CDR3 is CASSWTVGQKTGELFF. CDR3 in DNA: TGTGCCAGCAGCTGGACCGTGGGACAGAAGACCGGGGAGCTGTTTTTT. V usage is TRBV7-6 and J usage is TRBJ2-2, with 7 bases aligning to TRBD1. Germline loops: CDR1 SGHVS, CDR2 FNYEAQ. The V segment lost 4 bases and the J segment 5 bases; nucleotides outside the gene matches: 10. This CDR3 region has 16 residues.

The V gene is TRBV4-1, the J gene TRBJ2-1; TRBD2 matches 11 bases. This CDR3 has 16 amino acids. The ends lost 6 bases at V and 3 bases at J; junction bases unmatched: 7. Germline V gene sequence: CDR1 MGHRA, CDR2 YSYEKL. CDR3 in DNA: TGCGCCAGCAGGACGATGGGGACTAGCGGCTACAATGAGCAGTTCTTC. As protein: CASRTMGTSGYNEQFF.

There are a few counts of this clone. The chain is built from TRBV5-1 and TRBJ2-1, with 9 bases identical to TRBD1. V trimming: 4 bases; J trimming: 7 bases; junction bases outside the gene matches: 9. CDR3 length equals 15 residues. The germline gives CDR1 SGHRS, CDR2 YFSETQ. CDR3 sequence (DNA): TGCGCCAGCAGCAGGACAGGGGTCCGGGGGAATGAGCAGTTCTTC. Protein: CASSRTGVRGNEQFF.

For this clone: The same CDR3 also results from other DNA sequences found in this sample. The chain combines TRBV18 with TRBJ2-1; D may be TRBD2 (6 bases). Germline V gene sequence: CDR1 KGHSH, CDR2 LQKENI. The V end lost 6 bases, the J end lost 4 bases, and 10 bases lay between the germline ends. This CDR3 is built from 13 residues. The CDR3 spells CASSRDSYNEQFF. As DNA, the CDR3 is TGTGCCAGCTCGCGGGACTCTTACAATGAGCAGTTCTTC.

The J gene is TRBJ2-1, the V gene TRBV11-2, with TRBD2 matching 11 bases. This CDR3 comprises 16 residues. CDR1 is SGHAT, CDR2 FQNNGV, per germline. J was trimmed by 4 bases and V by 1 base; bases with no gene match: 3. CDR3: CASSLVAGGQYNEQFF. The CDR3 DNA reads as TGTGCCAGCAGCTTAGTAGCGGGAGGGCAATACAATGAGCAGTTCTTC.

The chain combines TRBV5-1 with TRBJ2-2; 8 positions agree with TRBD1. V lost 2 bases and J lost 1; bases outside the gene matches: 4. Germline CDR1 is SGHRS and CDR2 is YFSETQ. The CDR3 contains 16 residues. The CDR3 sequence is CASSFSGQVNTGELFF. CDR3 in DNA: TGCGCCAGCAGCTTCTCGGGACAGGTGAACACCGGGGAGCTGTTTTTT.

This clone was recorded once. The chain couples TRBV27 to TRBJ2-7; perhaps TRBD2 as D (6 bases). Germline V gives CDR1 MNHEY, CDR2 SMNVEV (reference sequence). The CDR3 totals 17 residues. Trimming removed 2 bases at V and 1 base at J, with 18 bases between. In nucleotides, the CDR3 is TGTGCCAGCAGTTTACTCGGTGACGGGGGACGGTCCTACGAGCAGTACTTC. Protein product: CASSLLGDGGRSYEQYF.

This chain joins TRBV5-4 and TRBJ2-7, with 11 bases fitting TRBD2. The CDR3 is made up of 16 amino acids. Unmatched junction bases numbered 7, after V lost 2 bases and J lost 3 bases. CDR1 and CDR2 from the germline V gene are SGHNT and YYREEE (reference sequence). The CDR3 loop is CASSFGGTSGLYEQYF. The CDR3 nucleotides are TGTGCCAGCAGCTTTGGGGGGACTAGCGGCCTCTACGAGCAGTACTTC.

The chain carries TRBV28 and TRBJ1-1; 7 bases align to TRBD1. In germline, CDR1 is MDHEN, CDR2 SYDVKM. This CDR3 spans 14 amino acids. V lost 8 bases, J lost 2 bases, and 8 bases stayed unmatched. Written as DNA, the CDR3 is TGTGCCAGCGGGACAGCGAAGGGCAACACTGAAGCTTTCTTT. It translates to CASGTAKGNTEAFF.

The V call is TRBV13, the J call TRBJ2-1; 13 nucleotides align to TRBD2. This CDR3 is built from 18 residues. V gave up 4 bases and J gave up 4 bases; unmatched junction bases: 10. CDR1 and CDR2 from the germline V gene are PRHDT and FYEKMQ (reference sequence). CDR3 coding DNA: TGTGCCAGCAGCTCAGGACTAGCGGGAGTGGAGGTTTACAATGAGCAGTTCTTC. Translation gives CASSSGLAGVEVYNEQFF.

The chain couples TRBV10-3 to TRBJ2-5; 12 bases align to TRBD2. Germline CDR1 reads ENHRY; CDR2 reads SYGVKD. V trimming: 0 bases; J trimming: 4 bases; junction bases outside the gene matches: 3. CDR3 size: 16 residues. As DNA, the CDR3 is TGTGCCATCAGTGAGTCGCCTAGCGGGAGGGGAGAGACCCAGTACTTC. This sequence encodes CAISESPSGRGETQYF.

The chain couples TRBV13 to TRBJ2-4, with 9 positions matching TRBD2. This CDR3 comprises 19 residues. The germline CDR1 and CDR2 sequences are PRHDT and FYEKMQ (reference sequence). V was pared by 5 bases and J by 1 base, with 15 bases of the junction left unmatched. The CDR3, as DNA: TGTGCCAGCAGCAGAATAGCGGGAGTGGGGAGTGAGGCCAAAAACATTCAGTACTTC. Translation gives CASSRIAGVGSEAKNIQYF.

The V call is TRBV18, the J call TRBJ1-5; D is unclear. CDR1 KGHSH and CDR2 LQKENI come from the germline V gene. V was trimmed by 4 bases and J by 5 bases, leaving 15 bases between them. The CDR3 length is 15 residues. This chain's CDR3 is CASSQNSRQDQPQHF. The CDR3 DNA reads as TGTGCCAGCTCACAAAACAGTCGACAAGATCAGCCCCAGCATTTT.

The V and J genes are TRBV28 and TRBJ1-5; 7 nucleotides align to TRBD1. Per germline, CDR1 MDHEN and CDR2 SYDVKM. CDR3 length equals 17 residues. V was pared by 6 bases and J by 6 bases, with 17 bases of the junction left unmatched. The CDR3 sequence is CASRGQSHRVWGQPQHF. DNA for the CDR3: TGTGCCAGCAGGGGACAGTCCCATCGTGTGTGGGGTCAGCCCCAGCATTTT.

V usage is TRBV11-2 and J usage is TRBJ2-5; the D is unclear. V was clipped by 3 bases and J by 2 bases, with 7 bases between them. Germline CDR1 is SGHAT and CDR2 is FQNNGV. The CDR3 runs to 13 residues. The CDR3 here is CASSFNIQETQYF. CDR3 coding DNA: TGTGCCAGCAGCTTCAACATACAAGAGACCCAGTACTTC.

The chain is built from TRBV10-2 and TRBJ2-7; 10 bases map to TRBD2. V trimming: 8 bases; J trimming: 5 bases; junction bases outside the gene matches: 12. The CDR3 is 15 residues long. CDR1 WSHSY and CDR2 SAAADI come from the germline V gene. Here the CDR3 DNA reads TGCGCCAGCTGCGACTTTAGCGGGAGGTTCCACGAGCAGTACTTC. It codes for CASCDFSGRFHEQYF.

The J gene is TRBJ2-3, the V gene TRBV3-1 (or the pseudogene TRBV3-2); TRBD2 matches 11 bases. Germline CDR1 reads LGHDT; CDR2 reads YNNKEL (reference sequence). The V and J ends lost 3 bases and 4 bases, in that order; junction bases with no gene match: 3. The CDR3 is 15 residues long. CDR3 residues: CASSHSGRAADTQYF. The CDR3 DNA follows: TGTGCCAGCAGCCATAGCGGGAGGGCCGCAGATACGCAGTATTTT.

This sequence joins TRBV6-1 and TRBJ2-7; 8 bases line up with TRBD1. CDR3 length: 13 residues. Germline V lookup: CDR1 MNHNS, CDR2 SASEGT. The junction had 1 base not matched to a gene; V was cut back by 3 bases and J by 3 bases. The CDR3 is CASSDGQGYEQYF. The CDR3 DNA reads as TGTGCCAGCAGTGACGGACAGGGCTACGAGCAGTACTTC.

This clone was seen once. The chain is built from TRBV12-3 or TRBV12-4 and TRBJ1-5; 7 nucleotides agree with TRBD1. V lost 6 bases to trimming and J lost 5 bases; unmatched junction nucleotides: 4. The CDR3 runs to 13 residues. The CDR3: CASRPQGDQPQHF. CDR3 bases: TGTGCCAGCAGACCGCAGGGGGATCAGCCCCAGCATTTT.

The genes are TRBV5-4 and TRBJ2-2; TRBD2 matches 9 bases. The CDR3 has 16 residues. Germline trimming cut 0 bases from V and 2 bases from J; bases unmatched to any gene: 2. Per germline, CDR1 SGHNT and CDR2 YYREEE (reference sequence). The CDR3 DNA reads TGTGCCAGCAGCTTGGGAGCGGGAGGTAACACCGGGGAGCTGTTTTTT. Residues: CASSLGAGGNTGELFF.